The 30 T cell receptor beta chains in this list originate from one sample, sequenced in a study of CD8+ T cells in alopecia areata listed by TCRdb under 2018. The library was generated by the immunoSEQ multiplex PCR assay. To provide template for TCR sequencing, every sample had RNA extracted and reverse transcribed into cDNA. The immuneACCESS repertoire file appears here via TCRdb, limited to in-frame rearrangements. These files lack a portion of the clones; in checked studies, under half of the deficit traces to unresolved V genes, and the cause of the others is not known. The sample table holds under 110,000 clones, of which 55% to 70% were seen once. The top ten clonotypes cover around 15% of the sample. The sample's treatment or condition label, decoded: oral pan-JAK inhibitor, 5-10 mg twice daily. Here the sequenced sample was CD8+ T cells sorted from blood, taken at approximately week 55, from a patient treated with tofacitinib. These receptors were obtained from a human donor with alopecia areata.

In this sample, this clone turned up a few times. The chain recombines TRBV29-1 with TRBJ2-1; 8 positions match TRBD2. V gave up 6 bases and J gave up 9 bases; unmatched junction bases: 7. Germline values: CDR1 SQVTM, CDR2 ANQGSEA. The CDR3 extends over 12 amino acids. The CDR3 reads CSVNGGAGEQFF. CDR3 bases: TGCAGCGTGAACGGGGGGGCAGGTGAGCAGTTCTTC.

This clone was detected only a few times. This sequence joins TRBV7-9 and TRBJ2-7, with 9 bases that match TRBD1. V was clipped by 5 bases and J by 3 bases; unmatched bases: 8. This CDR3 has 15 residues. Germline loops: CDR1 SEHNR, CDR2 FQNEAQ (reference sequence). In DNA, the CDR3 is TGTGCCAGCAGCCGCAGACAGGGGGGTAGCTACGAGCAGTACTTC. Translating it yields CASSRRQGGSYEQYF.

The sample holds a few counts of this clone. This sequence joins TRBV27 and TRBJ1-1; D not certain. CDR1 MNHEY and CDR2 SMNVEV come from the germline V gene (reference sequence). The CDR3 totals 13 residues. Trimming pared 2 bases from V and 3 bases from J, leaving 7 bases between. The CDR3 reads CASSLRGDTEAFF. In DNA form, the CDR3 reads TGTGCCAGCAGTTTACGCGGGGACACTGAAGCTTTCTTT.

This chain uses TRBV5-6 with TRBJ2-5; possibly TRBD1 for D (6 bases). CDR1 and CDR2 (germline): SGHDT, YYEEEE. The V end was cut by 3 bases, the J end by 2 bases, with 17 bases between. CDR3 length: 16 amino acids. The CDR3 here is CASSSYREESQETQYF. The CDR3 DNA is TGTGCCAGCAGCTCATACAGGGAAGAGAGTCAAGAGACCCAGTACTTC.

The gene calls are TRBV29-1 and TRBJ2-3; D might be TRBD2 (7 bases). The CDR3 runs 15 residues. Germline V lookup: CDR1 SQVTM, CDR2 ANQGSEA. The V end lost 3 bases, the J end lost 6 bases, and 19 bases lay between the germline ends. The CDR3 is CSVERGGASADTQYF. CDR3 nucleotide sequence: TGCAGCGTTGAGAGGGGGGGGGCCTCTGCGGATACGCAGTATTTT.

The gene calls are TRBV25-1 and TRBJ1-4; 8 bases line up with TRBD1. Trimming took 11 bases from V and 7 from J; bases not matched to a gene: 12. The V gene's germline CDR1 is MGHDK and CDR2 SYGVNS. The CDR3 has 14 residues. This chain's CDR3 is CAVGKTGTGEKLFF. The CDR3 nucleotides are TGTGCCGTAGGAAAGACCGGGACAGGTGAAAAACTGTTTTTT.

The rearrangement uses TRBV6-5 and TRBJ2-7; TRBD1 matches 7 bases. The J segment lost 0 bases and the V segment lost 7 bases, leaving 9 bases of the junction unmatched. CDR1 and CDR2 from the germline V gene are MNHEY and SVGAGI. CDR3 size: 15 residues. The CDR3 loop reads CASTQPGGSSYEQYF. CDR3 DNA sequence: TGTGCCAGCACCCAACCAGGGGGAAGCTCCTACGAGCAGTACTTC.

This clone is a singleton in its sample. The chain links TRBV4-1 to TRBJ2-1; unclear D gene. Per the germline V gene, CDR1 is MGHRA and CDR2 is YSYEKL. Trimming shortened V by 0 bases and J by 5 bases, and 11 bases separated the two germline ends. This CDR3 comprises 15 residues. The CDR3, as DNA: TGCGCCAGCAGCCAAGATCCAGCCGGCAACAATGAGCAGTTCTTC. This gives the protein CASSQDPAGNNEQFF.

A few counts support this clone. The chain couples TRBV29-1 to TRBJ2-7, with D perhaps assigned TRBD1 or TRBD2 (5 bases each). The CDR3 extends over 14 amino acids. Trimming left V 3 bases short and J 0 bases short, with 12 bases between. From germline, CDR1 is SQVTM and CDR2 ANQGSEA. The CDR3 coding sequence is TGCAGCGTTGAGAAGCCAGGGAGCTCCTACGAGCAGTACTTC. This sequence encodes CSVEKPGSSYEQYF.

This clone came up many times. This chain joins TRBV30 and TRBJ1-5; D is undetermined. Germline V CDR1 and CDR2: GTSNPN, SVGIG (reference sequence). The CDR3 consists of 13 residues. V lost 6 bases, J lost 1 base, and 10 bases lay in between. The CDR3 loop is CACGLGSNQPQHF. CDR3 in DNA: TGTGCCTGTGGTTTGGGGAGCAATCAGCCCCAGCATTTT.

This chain joins TRBV5-1 and TRBJ2-7; no clear D. Between the trimmed V and J ends, which lost 3 bases and 3 bases, there was a span of 10 bases. The CDR3 contains 13 residues. From germline, CDR1 is SGHRS and CDR2 YFSETQ. The chain's CDR3 is CASSSPGDYEQYF. CDR3 nucleotide sequence: TGCGCCAGCAGCTCCCCTGGGGACTACGAGCAGTACTTC.

V gene TRBV6-5 combines with J gene TRBJ2-1; 9 positions match TRBD2. This CDR3 spans 15 amino acids. Germline CDR1 MNHEY, CDR2 SVGAGI. With V trimmed by 10 bases and J by 5 bases, 12 bases remained unmatched. This CDR3 is CATAVSGGTHNEQFF. CDR3 nucleotide sequence: TGTGCCACCGCCGTAAGCGGGGGGACTCACAATGAGCAGTTCTTC.

The J gene is TRBJ2-1, the V gene TRBV6-1; tentatively, D is TRBD1 or TRBD2 (5 bases each). From germline, CDR1 is MNHNS and CDR2 SASEGT. Trimming stripped 1 base from V and 9 bases from J, with 7 bases between. The CDR3 runs to 12 residues. CDR3 DNA sequence: TGTGCCAGCAGTGAAGGAGGGGTTGAGCAGTTCTTC. Protein: CASSEGGVEQFF.

The chain uses TRBV7-2 and TRBJ2-7, with 7 bases aligning to TRBD1. With 10 bases clipped from V and 3 bases from J, the junction kept 9 bases outside the gene matches. The CDR3 is made up of 13 amino acids. Germline V gene sequence: CDR1 SGHTA, CDR2 FQGNSA. The CDR3 loop is CAIPTGQSYEQYF. CDR3 DNA sequence: TGTGCCATCCCTACGGGACAGAGCTACGAGCAGTACTTC. The whole variable domain, remainder taken from reference TRBV7-2 and TRBJ2-7, is GAGVSQSPSNKVTEKGKDVELRCDPISGHTALYWYRQSLGQGLEFLIYFQGNSAPDKSGLPSDRFSAERTGGSVSTLTIQRTQQEDSAVYLCAIPTGQSYEQYFGPGTRLTVT.

The genes are TRBV5-1 and TRBJ1-1; no definite D call. Germline V gene lookup returns CDR1 SGHRS and CDR2 YFSETQ. This CDR3 contains 15 residues. The V end lost 0 bases, the J end lost 3 bases, and 12 bases lay between the germline ends. The CDR3 sequence is CASSLDMGLDTEAFF. CDR3 sequence (DNA): TGCGCCAGCAGCTTGGATATGGGCCTCGACACTGAAGCTTTCTTT.

V usage is TRBV7-9 and J usage is TRBJ1-2; D is unclear. The CDR3 loop spans 15 amino acids. Trimming stripped 1 base from V and 0 bases from J, with 9 bases between. CDR1 SEHNR and CDR2 FQNEAQ come from the germline V gene (reference sequence). CDR3 amino acids: CASSLVGKSNYGYTF. In DNA form, the CDR3 reads TGTGCCAGCAGCTTAGTGGGCAAGTCTAACTATGGCTACACCTTC.

The chain employs TRBV7-9 and TRBJ1-1; no definite D call. The V gene lost 4 bases and the J gene lost 3 bases, with 15 bases spanning the gap. Germline V gene sequence: CDR1 SEHNR, CDR2 FQNEAQ (reference sequence). CDR3 size: 15 residues. The CDR3 DNA is TGTGCCAGCAGCTCTAGTTACGGTTTTGACACTGAAGCTTTCTTT. Translating it yields CASSSSYGFDTEAFF.

This clone was seen a handful of times. This chain joins TRBV29-1 and TRBJ1-2, with 10 bases that match TRBD1. The CDR3 totals 15 residues. Germline values: CDR1 SQVTM, CDR2 ANQGSEA. J was trimmed by 8 bases and V by 0 bases; bases with no gene match: 9. For the CDR3, the DNA is TGCAGCGTTGAAGACCACGGACAGGGGGAAGGCGGCTACACCTTC. It yields the protein CSVEDHGQGEGGYTF. Full variable domain (rest looked up from reference TRBV29-1 and TRBJ1-2): SAVISQKPSRDICQRGTSLTIQCQVDSQVTMMFWYRQQPGQSLTLIATANQGSEATYESGFVIDKFPISRPNLTFSTLTVSNMSPEDSSIYLCSVEDHGQGEGGYTFGSGTRLTVV.

This clone showed up just a few times. The V gene is TRBV7-2, the J gene TRBJ2-2, with TRBD2 as a possible D gene (6 bases). The germline CDR1 and CDR2 sequences are SGHTA and FQGNSA. The CDR3 runs 15 residues. The germline V and J ends were trimmed by 5 bases and 5 bases, with 15 bases remaining between them. CDR3 protein: CASSRSLGGTGELFF. The CDR3 bases are TGTGCCAGCAGCAGATCTTTAGGAGGGACCGGGGAGCTGTTTTTT.

The rearrangement links TRBV5-1 to TRBJ2-2; maybe TRBD1 (5 bases). Germline lookup yields CDR1 SGHRS and CDR2 YFSETQ. The CDR3 consists of 15 residues. V dropped 1 base and J dropped 7 bases, with 14 bases sitting between them. DNA for the CDR3: TGCGCCAGCAGCTTGCTGCACAGGCCGAGCGGGGAGCTGTTTTTT. Translation: CASSLLHRPSGELFF. Variable domain in full (rest from reference TRBV5-1 and TRBJ2-2): KAGVTQTPRYLIKTRGQQVTLSCSPISGHRSVSWYQQTPGQGLQFLFEYFSETQRNKGNFPGRFSGRQFSNSRSEMNVSTLELGDSALYLCASSLLHRPSGELFFGEGSRLTVL.

This clone was seen only a few times. CDR3 in DNA: TGTGCCAGCCTAACGGGACCGAGCCTCGATGAGCAGTTCTTC. As protein: CASLTGPSLDEQFF. The chain couples TRBV7-9 to TRBJ2-1; possibly TRBD1 or TRBD2 for D (5 bases each). The CDR3 extends over 14 amino acids. CDR1 SEHNR and CDR2 FQNEAQ come from the germline V gene (reference sequence). Trimming shortened V by 8 bases and J by 8 bases, and 19 bases separated the two germline ends.

The V and J genes are TRBV14 and TRBJ1-1; D perhaps matches TRBD1 (6 bases). The CDR3 length is 14 residues. V dropped 4 bases and J dropped 0 bases, with 9 bases sitting between them. CDR1 SGHDN and CDR2 FVKESK come from the germline V gene. The CDR3, as DNA: TGTGCCAGCAGCCCGGACAGACTGAACACTGAAGCTTTCTTT. This sequence encodes CASSPDRLNTEAFF.

The chain is built from TRBV14 and TRBJ1-5, with 7 bases lining up with TRBD1. Per germline, CDR1 SGHDN and CDR2 FVKESK. V lost 0 bases and J lost 1; bases outside the gene matches: 3. This CDR3 is built from 16 residues. The CDR3 bases are TGTGCCAGCAGCCAAGATGCAGGGGGAAGCAATCAGCCCCAGCATTTT. It codes for CASSQDAGGSNQPQHF. The entire variable domain, with the rest obtained from reference TRBV14 and TRBJ1-5, is as follows: EAGVTQFPSHSVIEKGQTVTLRCDPISGHDNLYWYRRVMGKEIKFLLHFVKESKQDESGMPNNRFLAERTGGTYSTLKVQPAELEDSGVYFCASSQDAGGSNQPQHFGDGTRLSIL.

This rearrangement joins TRBV4-2 to TRBJ1-2, with no clear D. CDR1 and CDR2 (germline): LGHNA, YNFKEQ. The CDR3 runs to 14 residues. Trimming stripped 0 bases from V and 1 base from J, with 6 bases between. CDR3 loop: CASSQDGVNYGYTF. CDR3 bases: TGTGCCAGCAGCCAAGATGGGGTTAACTATGGCTACACCTTC.

This clone was counted between two and nine times. The rearrangement joins TRBV19 to TRBJ1-5; no clear D. Germline V gives CDR1 LNHDA, CDR2 SQIVND (reference sequence). This CDR3 spans 12 amino acids. V was cut by 7 bases and J by 4 bases, with 8 bases left in between. In nucleotides, the CDR3 is TGTGCCAGTAAGGCGGAGAATCAGCCCCAGCATTTT. This translates into CASKAENQPQHF.

The CDR3, as DNA: TGTGCCAGCCGTTCAGGGGCTCGGGAGCAGTACTTC. It yields the protein CASRSGAREQYF. The chain recombines TRBV6-5 with TRBJ2-7; tentatively, D is TRBD1 (6 bases). CDR1 and CDR2 (germline): MNHEY, SVGAGI. CDR3 length: 12 amino acids. V gave up 8 bases and J gave up 7 bases, with 15 bases separating them.

V is TRBV29-1 and J is TRBJ2-5; 7 nucleotides match TRBD1. The CDR3 totals 14 residues. Germline loops: CDR1 SQVTM, CDR2 ANQGSEA. J gave up 5 bases and V 2 bases, and 8 bases lay outside the gene matches. The CDR3 loop reads CSVERRGGSETQYF. CDR3 coding DNA: TGCAGCGTTGAAAGGAGAGGGGGCAGCGAGACCCAGTACTTC. The full variable domain, its missing parts supplied by reference TRBV29-1 and TRBJ2-5, is SAVISQKPSRDICQRGTSLTIQCQVDSQVTMMFWYRQQPGQSLTLIATANQGSEATYESGFVIDKFPISRPNLTFSTLTVSNMSPEDSSIYLCSVERRGGSETQYFGPGTRLLVL.

The V and J genes are TRBV5-5 and TRBJ1-1; D uncertain. Trimming stripped 2 bases from V and 3 bases from J, with 11 bases between. This CDR3 is 14 amino acids long. Germline V lookup: CDR1 SGHKS, CDR2 YYEKEE (reference sequence). This chain's CDR3 is CASSFSGVDTEAFF. CDR3 nucleotides: TGTGCCAGCAGCTTTTCCGGCGTGGACACTGAAGCTTTCTTT.

This rearrangement joins TRBV2 to TRBJ1-5; a weak D match, TRBD1 (6 bases). The germline V and J ends were trimmed by 6 bases and 0 bases, with 12 bases remaining between them. Germline values: CDR1 SNHLY, CDR2 FYNNEI. This CDR3 spans 15 amino acids. The CDR3 DNA reads as TGTGCCAGCAGGGACAGCCAGTATAGCAATCAGCCCCAGCATTTT. It specifies CASRDSQYSNQPQHF. The full variable domain, completed using reference TRBV2 and TRBJ1-5, is EPEVTQTPSHQVTQMGQEVILRCVPISNHLYFYWYRQILGQKVEFLVSFYNNEISEKSEIFDDQFSVERPDGSNFTLKIRSTKLEDSAMYFCASRDSQYSNQPQHFGDGTRLSIL.

CDR3 amino acids: CASSRRGRQIQETQYF. The DNA of the CDR3 is TGTGCCAGCAGCCGACGGGGGCGACAAATCCAAGAGACCCAGTACTTC. The chain uses TRBV7-9 and TRBJ2-5; D tentatively fits TRBD1 or TRBD2 (6 bases each). V lost 5 bases and J lost 1, with 17 bases in between. The germline V gene encodes CDR1 SEHNR and CDR2 FQNEAQ (reference sequence). CDR3 length: 16 residues. Full variable domain (missing parts from reference TRBV7-9 and TRBJ2-5): DTGVSQNPRHKITKRGQNVTFRCDPISEHNRLYWYRQTLGQGPEFLTYFQNEAQLEKSRLLSDRFSAERPKGSFSTLEIQRTEQGDSAMYLCASSRRGRQIQETQYFGPGTRLLVL.